A selection of T cell receptor beta chains follows, all from one sample in a study of blood T cell repertoires in COVID-19. The protocol was immunoSEQ multiplex PCR, while the TCRdb copy is restricted to in-frame clones and leaves out a portion. Of about 220,000 clones detected, roughly 84% appear once; the ten largest clones hold 2.9%. Material for sequencing was peripheral blood. The receptors were gathered from a man between 50 and 59 years old who had recovered from COVID-19. Each CDR3 is given without its conserved first and last residue. D genes are given only for firm matches.

TRBJ1-1 - 11 TRBV28 ASSFRLNTEAF
TRBJ2-5 TRBD1 11 TRBV18 ASSPGQGETQY
TRBJ2-2 - 12 TRBV19 ASRNQGFSGELF
TRBJ2-5 TRBD1 13 TRBV3-1/TRBV3-2 ASSHRGQGRETQY
TRBJ2-7 TRBD1 13 TRBV6-5 ASRIQGAGTYEQY
TRBJ2-5 TRBD2 13 TRBV11-2 ASSPGTSGPGTQY
TRBJ1-5 TRBD1 12 TRBV30 AWDRELGNQPQH
TRBJ2-7 TRBD2 12 TRBV3-1/TRBV3-2 ASSQAGTTYEQY
TRBJ1-4 TRBD1 11 TRBV7-2 ASSFNRGEKLF
TRBJ2-1 TRBD1 14 TRBV9 ASSASGQGRHNEQF
TRBJ2-3 - 14 TRBV5-4 ASSPLAGRATDTQY
TRBJ2-2 - 12 TRBV4-1 ASSQVTGTGELF
TRBJ1-5 - 12 TRBV19 ASSISSFNQPQH
TRBJ2-4 - 9 TRBV29-1 SVKDPGIQY
TRBJ1-1 - 12 TRBV5-4 ASSLEGGRRSAF
TRBJ2-5 - 13 TRBV7-9 ASSSAGTSQETQY
TRBJ1-2 - 10 TRBV7-9 AIPGRDYGYT
TRBJ2-7 - 11 TRBV14 ASSQEIGDEQY
TRBJ1-5 TRBD1 15 TRBV6-1 ASSVPGQGYSNQPQH
TRBJ2-2 - 10 TRBV5-6 ASSLYSGELF
TRBJ1-2 TRBD1 12 TRBV6-1 ASSERQGADGYT
TRBJ1-2 - 12 TRBV5-8 ASRGWGVNYGYT
TRBJ2-6 TRBD2 17 TRBV5-5 ASSFGTSGPSSGANVLT
TRBJ2-1 TRBD2 12 TRBV7-2 ASSLGLARNEQF
TRBJ2-3 TRBD1 13 TRBV28 ASSLDRGRVDTQY
TRBJ1-3 - 15 TRBV7-9 ASSPSAGPISGNTIY
TRBJ1-3 - 12 TRBV5-8 ASERGGSGNTIY
TRBJ1-2 TRBD1 12 TRBV27 ASSWTGGTHGYT
TRBJ1-1 TRBD1 12 TRBV6-5 ASSPETGKTEAF
TRBJ2-6 - 14 TRBV5-1 ASSLLQGSGANVLT
TRBJ2-2 - 12 TRBV5-1 ASKIEEYTGELF
TRBJ2-1 TRBD2 14 TRBV9 ASSTKSGRDYNEQF
TRBJ2-7 TRBD2 13 TRBV28 ASTLAGGPRGEQY